This TCR beta chain is drawn from a study of T cell responses to AZD1222 COVID-19 vaccine. The method was immunoSEQ multiplex PCR; TCRdb's version includes in-frame clones alone and lacks a portion of them. The sample lists around 190,000 clones, around 94% occurring once. Germline V gene data show CDR1 as LGHNA and CDR2 as YSLEER. This CDR3 has 18 amino acids. Trimming cost V 0 bases and J 2 bases; bases outside gene matches: 12. The source was peripheral blood, collected 28 days after the second AZD1222 dose. This clonotype originated in an adult who received the AZD1222 COVID-19 vaccine. V and J are TRBV4-3 and TRBJ1-2; 7 bases map to TRBD1. The CDR3 spells CASSQETTSDRKNYGYTF. In DNA form, the CDR3 reads TGCGCCAGCAGCCAAGAAACAACCTCGGACAGGAAGAACTATGGCTACACCTTC.